Listed below are T cell receptor beta chains from one sample, sequenced in a study of blood T cells in healthy people across ages. In TCRdb, the 5' RACE reads were re-called with MiXCR into one record per CDR3 protein. The data show roughly 730,000 distinct CDR3 sequences, with 45% to 70% seen just once and around 25% held by the top ten. The material sequenced was blood. The receptors come from a man aged 40-49 years in good health. The CDR3 runs from the conserved cysteine through the conserved F or W. Each record gives: CDR3 DNA, CDR3 protein, V gene, J gene, D gene, clone size. The D gene is left open where the match is weak. Not all rows give a size; the values are once, few, many and, for expanded clones, a class.

DNA: TGCAGCGTCCCGGACAGGACCTATGGCTACACCTTC
CDR3: CSVPDRTYGYTF
V: TRBV29-1
J: TRBJ1-2
D: TRBD1
size: NA

DNA: TGCAGTGCTCCCTCCGGGACAGGGCGCCAAGAGACCCAGTACTTC
CDR3: CSAPSGTGRQETQYF
V: TRBV20-1
J: TRBJ2-5
D: TRBD1
size: NA

DNA: TGTGCCAGCAGCTTACAACAGGGTCCCTACGAGCAGTACTTC
CDR3: CASSLQQGPYEQYF
V: TRBV11-2
J: TRBJ2-7
D: NA
size: NA

DNA: TGTGCCAGCCACCGGGACAGAGTAAACTACGAGCAGTACTTC
CDR3: CASHRDRVNYEQYF
V: TRBV5-6
J: TRBJ2-7
D: TRBD1
size: NA

DNA: TGCAGTGCTAGAGGGCCCGGGACCATACTCCTCTCTGGCGCCTACGAGCAGTACTTC
CDR3: CSARGPGTILLSGAYEQYF
V: TRBV20-1
J: TRBJ2-7
D: NA
size: few

DNA: TGTGCCAGCAGCCCAATAGTGGGGTCGGGGACAGATACGCAGTATTTT
CDR3: CASSPIVGSGTDTQYF
V: TRBV12-3/TRBV12-4
J: TRBJ2-3
D: NA
size: NA

DNA: TGTGCCAGCAGTTACTTGGGGAACAGATACGAGCAGTACTTC
CDR3: CASSYLGNRYEQYF
V: TRBV6-2/TRBV6-3
J: TRBJ2-7
D: NA
size: NA

DNA: TGTGCCACCAGCGAGGGAGCTAGCGGGAACGATGAGCAGTACTTC
CDR3: CATSEGASGNDEQYF
V: TRBV15
J: TRBJ2-7
D: TRBD2
size: NA

DNA: TGTGCCACCAGCGGTCTATCGGGACAGGGTAATGAAAAACTGTTTTTT
CDR3: CATSGLSGQGNEKLFF
V: TRBV15
J: TRBJ1-4
D: TRBD1
size: once

DNA: TGTACCAGCAGCCGGGACAGAGCAACTGGGGAGCAGTACTTC
CDR3: CTSSRDRATGEQYF
V: TRBV7-6
J: TRBJ2-7
D: TRBD1
size: NA

DNA: TGTGCCAGCAGCGGACGGGACTCTTTCACAGATACGCAGTATTTT
CDR3: CASSGRDSFTDTQYF
V: TRBV9
J: TRBJ2-3
D: NA
size: few

DNA: TGCAGCGTCGCAACACAGGGGGCCGGTTATGGCTACACCTTC
CDR3: CSVATQGAGYGYTF
V: TRBV29-1
J: TRBJ1-2
D: TRBD1
size: NA

DNA: TGTGCCACCTCGGACAGGAGCAATCAGCCCCAGCATTTT
CDR3: CATSDRSNQPQHF
V: TRBV27
J: TRBJ1-5
D: TRBD1
size: NA

DNA: TGTGCCAGCAGCCAAGGGACAGGCGTGTGGGGTGAGCAGTACTTC
CDR3: CASSQGTGVWGEQYF
V: TRBV4-2
J: TRBJ2-7
D: TRBD1
size: NA

DNA: TGTGCCAGCAGTGAAGGGACAATGAACATTCAGTACTTC
CDR3: CASSEGTMNIQYF
V: TRBV6-1
J: TRBJ2-4
D: NA
size: NA

DNA: TGTGCCAGCAGCGCCGGCCAAAGTACTAATGAAAAACTGTTTTTT
CDR3: CASSAGQSTNEKLFF
V: TRBV9
J: TRBJ1-4
D: NA
size: NA

DNA: TGTGCCAGCAGCTTATTTCAGGGGACCACTGAAGCTTTCTTT
CDR3: CASSLFQGTTEAFF
V: TRBV7-2
J: TRBJ1-1
D: NA
size: NA

DNA: TGTGCCAGCAGTTACTCTGGGGAGGGGTACGGTGAGCAGTTCTTC
CDR3: CASSYSGEGYGEQFF
V: TRBV6-5
J: TRBJ2-1
D: TRBD2
size: NA

DNA: TGTGCCAGCAGCTCTATGATTAGCGGGAGTTCAAACATTCAGTACTTC
CDR3: CASSSMISGSSNIQYF
V: TRBV7-2
J: TRBJ2-4
D: TRBD2
size: few

DNA: TGTGCCAGCAGTTTAGAACCGGGACAGACCTACGAGCAGTACTTC
CDR3: CASSLEPGQTYEQYF
V: TRBV28
J: TRBJ2-7
D: TRBD1
size: NA

DNA: TGCAGTGCTAACCGTTTGGACAGGGGATTTAATCAGCCCCAGCATTTT
CDR3: CSANRLDRGFNQPQHF
V: TRBV20-1
J: TRBJ1-5
D: TRBD1
size: NA

DNA: TGTGCCATCAGTGAGGGCCAGCCAAGGTACACTGAAGCTTTCTTT
CDR3: CAISEGQPRYTEAFF
V: TRBV10-3
J: TRBJ1-1
D: NA
size: NA

DNA: TGTGCCAGCAGCTTATCGACGGGCATTGGCACAGATACGCAGTATTTT
CDR3: CASSLSTGIGTDTQYF
V: TRBV7-2
J: TRBJ2-3
D: NA
size: NA

DNA: TGTGCCAGTAGTATCGAGGACAGGGGCTATGGCTACACCTTC
CDR3: CASSIEDRGYGYTF
V: TRBV19
J: TRBJ1-2
D: TRBD1
size: NA

DNA: TGCAGTGCTAGAGTATTTGGCAGGAGACAAGAGACCCAGTACTTC
CDR3: CSARVFGRRQETQYF
V: TRBV20-1
J: TRBJ2-5
D: NA
size: NA

DNA: TGTGCCAGCAGCTCCTGGACTACAGGCACAGATGCGCAGTATTTT
CDR3: CASSSWTTGTDAQYF
V: TRBV7-2
J: TRBJ2-3
D: NA
size: NA

DNA: TGTGCCAGCAGCCCCCAGGCAGGGGACGACAATGAGCAGTTCTTC
CDR3: CASSPQAGDDNEQFF
V: TRBV6-4
J: TRBJ2-1
D: NA
size: NA

DNA: TGTGCCAGCAAGGGCAATTCTAACTATGGCTACACCTTC
CDR3: CASKGNSNYGYTF
V: TRBV27
J: TRBJ1-2
D: NA
size: NA

DNA: TGCAGCGTTGAAGGGGTTGGAGACAGGGGGCTTCTCACTGAAGCTTTCTTT
CDR3: CSVEGVGDRGLLTEAFF
V: TRBV29-1
J: TRBJ1-1
D: TRBD1
size: NA

DNA: TGTGCCACCGAGGAAGACAGGGCGCTCCTCAATGAGCAGTTCTTC
CDR3: CATEEDRALLNEQFF
V: TRBV10-3
J: TRBJ2-1
D: TRBD1
size: few

DNA: TGTGCCAGCAGTGAGTTGTCTGGCTACACCTTC
CDR3: CASSELSGYTF
V: TRBV25-1
J: TRBJ1-2
D: NA
size: few

DNA: TGTGCCAGCAGCTTAGTGCCCGTCGGGACAGGGCTTGGAGGCTACACCTTC
CDR3: CASSLVPVGTGLGGYTF
V: TRBV7-9
J: TRBJ1-2
D: TRBD1
size: few

DNA: TGTGCCACCAGTGTGGCTAGCGGGAGCACCGGGGAGCTGTTTTTT
CDR3: CATSVASGSTGELFF
V: TRBV24-1
J: TRBJ2-2
D: TRBD2
size: once

DNA: TGCAGTGCCTCGTTGGTGGTCGGGGCCAAAAACATTCAGTACTTC
CDR3: CSASLVVGAKNIQYF
V: TRBV20-1
J: TRBJ2-4
D: NA
size: NA

DNA: TGCGCCAGCAGCCAAGATTTGGAAAGGGGCAATGAGCAGTTCTTC
CDR3: CASSQDLERGNEQFF
V: TRBV4-3
J: TRBJ2-1
D: NA
size: NA

DNA: TGTGCCAGCAGCTTAGGGGCGGGGTCCCGCACAGATACGCAGTATTTT
CDR3: CASSLGAGSRTDTQYF
V: TRBV7-2
J: TRBJ2-3
D: NA
size: NA

DNA: TGTGCCAGCAGCTTAGAGGGGTTCAGGTCTCCGAATGAAAAACTGTTTTTT
CDR3: CASSLEGFRSPNEKLFF
V: TRBV7-9
J: TRBJ1-4
D: NA
size: NA

DNA: TGTGCCAGCAGTTGGACAGGGGGCGCGGCTGAAGCTTTCTTT
CDR3: CASSWTGGAAEAFF
V: TRBV12-3/TRBV12-4
J: TRBJ1-1
D: TRBD1
size: NA

DNA: TGTGCCAGTCGGGACCTCAGGAGGGCGGATGAGCAGTTCTTC
CDR3: CASRDLRRADEQFF
V: TRBV4-2
J: TRBJ2-1
D: NA
size: few

DNA: TGTGCCAGCAGCTCGGTCTATGAGCAGTTCTTC
CDR3: CASSSVYEQFF
V: TRBV13
J: TRBJ2-1
D: NA
size: NA

DNA: TGCAGCGTGACCACAGGGAACGAGCAGTACTTC
CDR3: CSVTTGNEQYF
V: TRBV29-1
J: TRBJ2-7
D: NA
size: NA

DNA: TGCGCCAGCAGCCTCCAACAGGGTCCAGATACGCAGTATTTT
CDR3: CASSLQQGPDTQYF
V: TRBV5-1
J: TRBJ2-3
D: NA
size: NA

DNA: TGTGCCAGCAGCCAGGGGAGGGACTCCAAGCAGTACTTC
CDR3: CASSQGRDSKQYF
V: TRBV14
J: TRBJ2-7
D: TRBD2
size: NA

DNA: TGCGCCAGCAGCGAAGCCATTCACAGAGGGGAGACCCAGTACTTC
CDR3: CASSEAIHRGETQYF
V: TRBV5-1
J: TRBJ2-5
D: NA
size: NA

DNA: TGCGCCAGCAGCTTGGGATCGACTCGGGCCTACGAGCAGTACTTC
CDR3: CASSLGSTRAYEQYF
V: TRBV5-1
J: TRBJ2-7
D: NA
size: NA

DNA: TGTGCCAGCAGTTTGACTAGCGGGGGACACAATGAGCAGTACTTC
CDR3: CASSLTSGGHNEQYF
V: TRBV12-3/TRBV12-4
J: TRBJ2-7
D: TRBD2
size: few

DNA: TGCGCCAGCAGCCCATCTACAGGACTCCAAACGAACACCTTC
CDR3: CASSPSTGLQTNTF
V: TRBV5-1
J: TRBJ1-2
D: NA
size: few

DNA: TGTGCCAGCAGTTACTCGGGACTAGCGGGGGGATCTGAGACCCAGTACTTC
CDR3: CASSYSGLAGGSETQYF
V: TRBV6-2/TRBV6-3
J: TRBJ2-5
D: TRBD2
size: NA

DNA: TGTGCCAGCAGTGGGAGCGGGGGAGTATGGGAGACCCAGTACTTC
CDR3: CASSGSGGVWETQYF
V: TRBV28
J: TRBJ2-5
D: TRBD2
size: NA

DNA: TGTGCCAGCAGTTACTCTCCCAGCGGAAATCCCTACAATGAGCAGTTCTTC
CDR3: CASSYSPSGNPYNEQFF
V: TRBV6-2/TRBV6-3
J: TRBJ2-1
D: NA
size: NA

DNA: TGTGCCATCAGTGAGAGGTGGACAGACACTGAAGCTTTCTTT
CDR3: CAISERWTDTEAFF
V: TRBV10-3
J: TRBJ1-1
D: NA
size: NA

DNA: TGCAGTGCTAGAGTCCTCCGGACAGGGGCCGAGACCCAGTACTTC
CDR3: CSARVLRTGAETQYF
V: TRBV20-1
J: TRBJ2-5
D: TRBD1
size: NA

DNA: TGTGCCACCGCACCGGGGGCAGATACGCAGTATTTT
CDR3: CATAPGADTQYF
V: TRBV24-1
J: TRBJ2-3
D: NA
size: NA

DNA: TGCAGTGCCACAATCCCGGGACAGGGTCTACCCAATGAGCAGTTCTTC
CDR3: CSATIPGQGLPNEQFF
V: TRBV20-1
J: TRBJ2-1
D: TRBD1
size: once

DNA: TGCAGCTCAGGTTTTGGGGATACGCAGTATTTT
CDR3: CSSGFGDTQYF
V: TRBV29-1
J: TRBJ2-3
D: NA
size: NA

DNA: TGTGCCAGCAGCCAACTACGACAGGGGGCAGGCGAGCAGTACTTC
CDR3: CASSQLRQGAGEQYF
V: TRBV28
J: TRBJ2-7
D: TRBD1
size: once

DNA: TGCAGTGCTAGAGCGAACGAGGGCGAGCAGTACTTC
CDR3: CSARANEGEQYF
V: TRBV20-1
J: TRBJ2-7
D: NA
size: NA

DNA: TGTGCCAGCAGTTCCCCTCTCAAACTAGAGCCCGGGGGTCGCGGGCAAGAGACCCAGTACTTC
CDR3: CASSSPLKLEPGGRGQETQYF
V: TRBV28
J: TRBJ2-5
D: NA
size: NA

DNA: TGTGCCAGCAACCCGGAGAGCTCCTACAATGAGCAGTACTTC
CDR3: CASNPESSYNEQYF
V: TRBV6-6
J: TRBJ2-7
D: NA
size: NA

DNA: TGTGCCAGCAGCCAAGAGAGGGGGACAGGGGCAGAGACCCAGTACTTC
CDR3: CASSQERGTGAETQYF
V: TRBV4-2
J: TRBJ2-5
D: TRBD1
size: NA